This T cell receptor (beta chain) was sequenced during a study of T-cell memory formation after mild COVID-19. The CDR3 totals 15 residues. Per germline, CDR1 SGHRS and CDR2 YFSETQ. Between the trimmed V and J ends, which lost 6 bases and 2 bases, there was a span of 16 bases. This clonotype came up a few times. TCRdb re-called the 5' RACE reads with MiXCR, one entry per CDR3 protein. The sample has around 60,000 distinct CDR3 sequences; more than 8% are singletons. The TCR was taken from a man aged 18 to 30 who had mild COVID-19 (a few samples of this study predate the infection). Cell type and time point are not known. The chain combines TRBV5-1 with TRBJ2-3; D is ambiguous. Sequenced material: PBMCs or a T cell subset sorted from them (not recorded which). CDR3 in DNA: TGCGCCAGCACATTCCGACCCGATTTCACAGATACGCAGTATTTT. This codes for CASTFRPDFTDTQYF.